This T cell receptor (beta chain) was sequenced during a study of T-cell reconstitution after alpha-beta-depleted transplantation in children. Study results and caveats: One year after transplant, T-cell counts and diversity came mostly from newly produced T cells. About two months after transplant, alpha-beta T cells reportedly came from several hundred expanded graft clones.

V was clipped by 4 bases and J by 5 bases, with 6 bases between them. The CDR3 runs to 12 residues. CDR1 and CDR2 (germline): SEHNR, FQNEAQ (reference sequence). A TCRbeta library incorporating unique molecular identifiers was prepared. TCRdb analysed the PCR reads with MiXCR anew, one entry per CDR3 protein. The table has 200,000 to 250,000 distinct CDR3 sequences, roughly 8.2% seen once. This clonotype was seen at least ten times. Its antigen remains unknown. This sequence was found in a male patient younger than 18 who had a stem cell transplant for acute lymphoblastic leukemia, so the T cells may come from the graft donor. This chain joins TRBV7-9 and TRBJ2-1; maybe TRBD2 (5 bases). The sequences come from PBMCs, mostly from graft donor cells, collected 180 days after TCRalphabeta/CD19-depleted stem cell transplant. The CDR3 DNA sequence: TGTGCCAGCAGCTCCGGGGACAATGAGCAGTTCTTC. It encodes CASSSGDNEQFF.